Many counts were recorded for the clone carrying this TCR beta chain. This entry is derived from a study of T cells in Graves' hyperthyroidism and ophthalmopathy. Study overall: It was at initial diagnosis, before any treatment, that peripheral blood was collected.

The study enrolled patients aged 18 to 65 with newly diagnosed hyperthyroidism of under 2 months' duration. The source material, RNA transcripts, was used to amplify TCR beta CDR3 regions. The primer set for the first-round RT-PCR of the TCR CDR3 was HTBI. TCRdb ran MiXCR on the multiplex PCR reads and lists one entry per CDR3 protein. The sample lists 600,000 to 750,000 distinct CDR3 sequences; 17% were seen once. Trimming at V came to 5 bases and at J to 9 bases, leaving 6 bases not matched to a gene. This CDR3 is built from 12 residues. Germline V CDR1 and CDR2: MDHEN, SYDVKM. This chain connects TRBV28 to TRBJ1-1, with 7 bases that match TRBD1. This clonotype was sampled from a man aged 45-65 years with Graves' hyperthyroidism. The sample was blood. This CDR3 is CASSQRQGKAFF. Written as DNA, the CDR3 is TGTGCCAGCAGTCAGAGACAGGGAAAAGCTTTCTTT.